A single T cell receptor (beta chain) is shown here with its context. There are 16 residues in the CDR3. With 0 bases removed from V and 3 bases from J, the gap between germline ends came to 14 bases. Germline values: CDR1 LNHNV, CDR2 YYDKDF (reference sequence). Original processing notes: Nucleated cell number was recorded as an estimate derived from reference gene primer amplification. The table came from immunoSEQ multiplex PCR; TCRdb's copy has only in-frame clones and leaves some out. That table gives V, J and clone size, and the DNA gave D and trimming. The data contain 400,000 to 550,000 clones, around 89% of them seen just once; the ten biggest clones take up more than 4%. This record belongs to a study of blood T cell repertoires in COVID-19. Overall study: Samples came from the United States, Italy and Spain, spanning acute and convalescent COVID-19. The analysed material was cDNA or gDNA that came from T cells, B-cell-depleted T cells, or PBMCs.

The gene calls are TRBV15 and TRBJ1-1; a possible D gene is TRBD1 (5 bases). The sequence derives from a woman in her thirties with acute or convalescent COVID-19. The sample was peripheral blood. The CDR3 loop is CATSRDLGQGDTEAFF. The CDR3 coding sequence is TGTGCCACCAGCAGAGATCTCGGACAAGGAGACACTGAAGCTTTCTTT.